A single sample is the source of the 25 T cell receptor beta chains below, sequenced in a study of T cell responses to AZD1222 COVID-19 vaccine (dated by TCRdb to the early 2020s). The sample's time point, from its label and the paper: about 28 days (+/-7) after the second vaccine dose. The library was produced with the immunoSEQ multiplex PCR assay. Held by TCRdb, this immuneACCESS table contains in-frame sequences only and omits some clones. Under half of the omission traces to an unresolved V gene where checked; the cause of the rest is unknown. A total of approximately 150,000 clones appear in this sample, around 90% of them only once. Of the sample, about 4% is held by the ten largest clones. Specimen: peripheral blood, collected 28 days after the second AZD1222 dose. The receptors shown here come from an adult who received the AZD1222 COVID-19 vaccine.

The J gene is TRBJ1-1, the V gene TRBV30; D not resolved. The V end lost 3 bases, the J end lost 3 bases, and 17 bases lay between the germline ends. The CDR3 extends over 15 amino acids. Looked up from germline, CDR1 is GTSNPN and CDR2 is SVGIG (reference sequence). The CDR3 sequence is CAWSPHKTADTEAFF. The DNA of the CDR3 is TGTGCCTGGAGCCCTCATAAGACTGCTGACACTGAAGCTTTCTTT.

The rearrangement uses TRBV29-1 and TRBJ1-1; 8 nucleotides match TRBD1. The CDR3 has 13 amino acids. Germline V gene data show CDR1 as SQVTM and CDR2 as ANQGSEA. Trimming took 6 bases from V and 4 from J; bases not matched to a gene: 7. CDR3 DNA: TGCAGCGTCGAGGGCGGACAGGGCACTGAAGCTTTCTTT. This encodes CSVEGGQGTEAFF.

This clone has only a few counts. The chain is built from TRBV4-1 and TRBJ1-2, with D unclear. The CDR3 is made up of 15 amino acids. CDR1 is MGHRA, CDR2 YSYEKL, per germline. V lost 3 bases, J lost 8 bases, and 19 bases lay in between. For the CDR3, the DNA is TGCGCCAGCAGCCACCCGGTTATCCGGGGTGAGGGCTACACCTTC. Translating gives CASSHPVIRGEGYTF.

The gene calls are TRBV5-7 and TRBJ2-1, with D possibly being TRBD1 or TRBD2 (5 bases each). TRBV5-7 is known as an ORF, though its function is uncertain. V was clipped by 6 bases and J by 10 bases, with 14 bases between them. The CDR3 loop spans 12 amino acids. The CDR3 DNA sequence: TGTGCCAGCACCCTAGGGGAGACAGAGCAGTTCTTC. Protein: CASTLGETEQFF.

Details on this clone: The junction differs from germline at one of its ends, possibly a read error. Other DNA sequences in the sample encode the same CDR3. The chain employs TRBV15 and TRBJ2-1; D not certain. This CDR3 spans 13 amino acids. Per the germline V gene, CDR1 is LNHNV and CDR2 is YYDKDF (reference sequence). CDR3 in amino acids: CATSRDRSNEQFF. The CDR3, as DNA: TGCGCCACCAGCAGAGATAGGAGTAATGAGCAGTTCTTC.

The CDR3: CASSLGSRTGDSYEQYF. The CDR3 DNA reads as TGTGCCAGCAGCTTAGGGTCCCGGACAGGGGACTCCTACGAGCAGTACTTC. The V call is TRBV11-3, the J call TRBJ2-7; 9 bases align to TRBD1. The CDR3 runs to 17 residues. The germline V gene has CDR1 SGHNT and CDR2 YENEEA. The ends lost 1 base at V and 0 bases at J; junction bases unmatched: 7.

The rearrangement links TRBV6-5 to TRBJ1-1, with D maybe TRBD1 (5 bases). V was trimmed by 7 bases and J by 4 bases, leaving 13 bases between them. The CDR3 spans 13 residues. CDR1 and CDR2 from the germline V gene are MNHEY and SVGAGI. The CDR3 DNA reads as TGTGCCAGCACCAAGACAGCTACCACTGAAGCTTTCTTT. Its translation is CASTKTATTEAFF.

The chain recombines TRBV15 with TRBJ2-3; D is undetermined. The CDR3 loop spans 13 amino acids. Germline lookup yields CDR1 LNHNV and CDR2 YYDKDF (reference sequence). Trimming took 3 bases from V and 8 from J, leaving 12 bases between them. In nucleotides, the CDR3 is TGTGCCACCAGCAGCATCTCTCCGGGTACGCAGTATTTT. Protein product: CATSSISPGTQYF.

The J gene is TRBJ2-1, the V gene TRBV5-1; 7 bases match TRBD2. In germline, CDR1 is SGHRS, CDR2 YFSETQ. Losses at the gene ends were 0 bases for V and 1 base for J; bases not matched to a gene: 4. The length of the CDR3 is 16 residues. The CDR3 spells CASSLVGSGSYNEQFF. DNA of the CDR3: TGCGCCAGCAGCTTGGTTGGTAGCGGGTCCTACAATGAGCAGTTCTTC.

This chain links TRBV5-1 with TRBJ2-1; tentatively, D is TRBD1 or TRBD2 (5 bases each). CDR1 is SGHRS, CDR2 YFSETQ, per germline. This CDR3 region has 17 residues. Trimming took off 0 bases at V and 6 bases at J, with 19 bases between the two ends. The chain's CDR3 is CASSLGGGSSVFNEQFF. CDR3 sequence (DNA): TGCGCCAGCAGCTTGGGTGGGGGTTCTTCGGTCTTCAATGAGCAGTTCTTC.

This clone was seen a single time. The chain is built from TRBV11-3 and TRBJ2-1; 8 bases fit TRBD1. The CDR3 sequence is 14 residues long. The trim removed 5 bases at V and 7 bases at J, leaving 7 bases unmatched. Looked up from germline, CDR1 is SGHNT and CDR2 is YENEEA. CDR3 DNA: TGTGCCAGCAGCGAGGACAGGGTAAAGAATGAGCAGTTCTTC. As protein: CASSEDRVKNEQFF. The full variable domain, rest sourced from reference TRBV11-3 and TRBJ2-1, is EAGVVQSPRYKIIEKKQPVAFWCNPISGHNTLYWYLQNLGQGPELLIRYENEEAVDDSQLPKDRFSAERLKGVDSTLKIQPAELGDSAVYLCASSEDRVKNEQFFGPGTRLTVL.

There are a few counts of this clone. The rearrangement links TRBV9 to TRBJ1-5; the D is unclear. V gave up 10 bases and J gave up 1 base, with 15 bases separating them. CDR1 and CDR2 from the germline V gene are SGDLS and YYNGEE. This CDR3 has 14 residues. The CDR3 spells CAFGFFRSNQPQHF. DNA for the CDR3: TGTGCCTTCGGGTTTTTCCGAAGCAATCAGCCCCAGCATTTT.

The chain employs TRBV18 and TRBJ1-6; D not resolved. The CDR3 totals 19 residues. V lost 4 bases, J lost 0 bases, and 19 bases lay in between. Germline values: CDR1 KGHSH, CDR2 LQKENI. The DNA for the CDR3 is TGTGCCAGCTCACAAAACATCCGTAAGCAGAGCTCCTATAATTCACCCCTCCACTTT. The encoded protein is CASSQNIRKQSSYNSPLHF.

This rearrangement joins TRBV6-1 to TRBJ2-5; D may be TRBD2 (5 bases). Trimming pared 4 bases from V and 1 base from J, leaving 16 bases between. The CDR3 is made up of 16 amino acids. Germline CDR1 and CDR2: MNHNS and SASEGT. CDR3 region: CASSAPGSGVQETQYF. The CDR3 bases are TGTGCCAGCAGTGCACCGGGATCCGGCGTCCAAGAGACCCAGTACTTC.

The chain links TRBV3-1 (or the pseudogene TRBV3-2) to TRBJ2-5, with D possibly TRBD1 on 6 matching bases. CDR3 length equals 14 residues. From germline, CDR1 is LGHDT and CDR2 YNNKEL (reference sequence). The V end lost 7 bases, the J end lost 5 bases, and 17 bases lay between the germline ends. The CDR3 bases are TGTGCCAGCAAGGTCTGGGGGCGCGGGGAGACCCAGTACTTC. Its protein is CASKVWGRGETQYF.

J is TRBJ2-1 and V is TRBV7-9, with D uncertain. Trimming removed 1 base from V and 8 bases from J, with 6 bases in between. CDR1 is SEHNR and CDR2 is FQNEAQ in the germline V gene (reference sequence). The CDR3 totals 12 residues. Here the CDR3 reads CASSLGGYEQFF. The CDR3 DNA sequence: TGTGCCAGCAGCTTAGGGGGTTATGAGCAGTTCTTC.

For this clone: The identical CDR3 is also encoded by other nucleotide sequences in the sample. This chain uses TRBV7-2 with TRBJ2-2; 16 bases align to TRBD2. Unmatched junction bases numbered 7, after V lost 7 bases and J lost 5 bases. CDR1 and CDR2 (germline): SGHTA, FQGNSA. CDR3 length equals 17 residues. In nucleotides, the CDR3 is TGTGCCAGCAAGGGACTAGCGGGAGGGCCGGGAACCGGGGAGCTGTTTTTT. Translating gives CASKGLAGGPGTGELFF. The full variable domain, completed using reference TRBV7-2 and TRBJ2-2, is GAGVSQSPSNKVTEKGKDVELRCDPISGHTALYWYRQSLGQGLEFLIYFQGNSAPDKSGLPSDRFSAERTGGSVSTLTIQRTQQEDSAVYLCASKGLAGGPGTGELFFGEGSRLTVL.

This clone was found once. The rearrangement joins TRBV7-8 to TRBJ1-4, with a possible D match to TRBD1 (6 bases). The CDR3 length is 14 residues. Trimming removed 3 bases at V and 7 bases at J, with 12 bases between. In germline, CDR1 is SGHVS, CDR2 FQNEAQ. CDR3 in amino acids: CASSLGAWGEKLFF. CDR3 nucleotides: TGTGCCAGCAGCTTGGGGGCCTGGGGTGAAAAACTGTTTTTT.

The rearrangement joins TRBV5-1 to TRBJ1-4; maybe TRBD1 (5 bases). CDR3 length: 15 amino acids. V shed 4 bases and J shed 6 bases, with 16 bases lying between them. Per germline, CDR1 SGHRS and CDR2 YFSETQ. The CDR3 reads CASSPSGAEDEKLFF. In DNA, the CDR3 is TGCGCCAGCAGCCCCTCTGGGGCGGAGGATGAAAAACTGTTTTTT.

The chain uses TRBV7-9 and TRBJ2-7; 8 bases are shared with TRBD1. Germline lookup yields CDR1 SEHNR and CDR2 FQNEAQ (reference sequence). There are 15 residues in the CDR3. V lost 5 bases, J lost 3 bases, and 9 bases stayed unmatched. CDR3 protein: CASSPGDDRGYEQYF. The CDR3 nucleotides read TGTGCCAGCAGCCCGGGTGATGACAGGGGCTACGAGCAGTACTTC.

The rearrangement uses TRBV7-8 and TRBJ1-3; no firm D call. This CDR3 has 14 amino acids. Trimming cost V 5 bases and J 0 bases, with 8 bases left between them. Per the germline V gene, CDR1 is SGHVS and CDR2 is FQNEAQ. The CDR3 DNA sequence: TGTGCCAGCAGCATTCCCAGCTCTGGAAACACCATATATTTT. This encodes CASSIPSSGNTIYF.

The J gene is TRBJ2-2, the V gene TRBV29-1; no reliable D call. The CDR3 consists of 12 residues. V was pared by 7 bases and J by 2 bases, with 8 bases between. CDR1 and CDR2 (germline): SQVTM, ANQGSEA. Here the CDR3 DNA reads TGCAGCGCCGCGCAAAACACCGGGGAGCTGTTTTTT. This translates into CSAAQNTGELFF.

The CDR3 sequence: CASSTDFADTQYF. The CDR3, as DNA: TGTGCCAGCAGCACGGACTTCGCAGATACGCAGTATTTT. This rearrangement joins TRBV7-9 to TRBJ2-3; a weak D match, TRBD2 (5 bases). Trimming took off 5 bases at V and 4 bases at J, with 10 bases between the two ends. Germline CDR1 is SEHNR and CDR2 is FQNEAQ (reference sequence). This CDR3 is 13 amino acids long.

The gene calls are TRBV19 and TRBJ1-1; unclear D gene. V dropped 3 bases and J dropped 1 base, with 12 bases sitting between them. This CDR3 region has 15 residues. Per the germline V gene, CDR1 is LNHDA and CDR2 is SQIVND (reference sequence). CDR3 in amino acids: CASSIQSTANTEAFF. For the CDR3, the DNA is TGTGCCAGTAGTATTCAGAGCACAGCGAACACTGAAGCTTTCTTT.

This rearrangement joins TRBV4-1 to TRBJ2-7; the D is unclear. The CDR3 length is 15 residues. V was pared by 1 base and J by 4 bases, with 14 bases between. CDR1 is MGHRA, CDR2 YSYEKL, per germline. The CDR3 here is CASSQVVVGGYEQYF. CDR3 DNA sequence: TGCGCCAGCAGCCAAGTTGTGGTTGGTGGGTACGAGCAGTACTTC.